Listed below are T cell receptor beta chains from one sample, sequenced in a study of OX40 agonist ivuxolimab in advanced cancers. Using immunoSEQ multiplex PCR, the repertoire was profiled, and TCRdb retains in-frame clones only, with some absent. Found here are about 67,000 clones, approximately 91% of them singletons; the top ten hold 2% to 2.5%. Sequenced here: CD4+ or CD8+ T cells sorted from blood, sampled in a trial of the OX40 agonist ivuxolimab. The receptors were sampled from an adult with an advanced solid tumor such as melanoma, head and neck, liver or kidney cancer. Both conserved end residues are trimmed from each CDR3. Expanded clones are given a class, and other clones once, few, many or no size at all.

CDR3 protein,J gene,V gene,clone size
ASSRDHSNQPQH,TRBJ1-5,TRBV5-5,.
ASPPPGQSSGANVLT,TRBJ2-6,TRBV18,.
ASSSRRGGKLF,TRBJ1-4,TRBV27,.
AWGTGLSNEKLF,TRBJ1-4,TRBV30,.
ASRQGSQPQH,TRBJ1-5,TRBV6-5,.
ASSPGTGGSEEKLF,TRBJ1-4,TRBV5-1,.
ASSQDRGGLLRTEAF,TRBJ1-1,TRBV4-3,.
ASIVGAENTEAF,TRBJ1-1,TRBV7-2,.
ASSLKTGAYGYT,TRBJ1-2,TRBV5-4,.
ASSFSNTGELF,TRBJ2-2,TRBV19,.
ASSTGDRWKGELF,TRBJ2-2,TRBV5-4,.
ASSPPDGKTQY,TRBJ2-5,TRBV18,.
ASGPSGYNEQF,TRBJ2-1,TRBV19,few
ASRGTGGLGDTQY,TRBJ2-3,TRBV9,.
ASSYPGTSGEQY,TRBJ2-7,TRBV6-5,.
ASSVGPSQETQY,TRBJ2-5,TRBV9,.
ASSPGTSGTQY,TRBJ2-5,TRBV7-3,.
ASRRGTNTEAF,TRBJ1-1,TRBV19,once
ASSISFDRAGSYEQY,TRBJ2-7,TRBV19,.
ASSTDRGHSPLH,TRBJ1-6,TRBV11-2,.
ASSQSGGGNEQF,TRBJ2-1,TRBV7-6,.
ATRSRSATQLEQF,TRBJ2-1,TRBV15,.
ASTGSSYEQY,TRBJ2-7,TRBV2,.
ASSQDGTSGALVDMNEQF,TRBJ2-1,TRBV14,.
ASSSEQGRNEQF,TRBJ2-1,TRBV5-1,.
ASSPPAGWSGEQF,TRBJ2-1,TRBV18,.
ASSSRQVKHARSGANVLT,TRBJ2-6,TRBV11-3,.
ASSIAGRGAF,TRBJ1-1,TRBV5-4,.
ASSLVLGGGYETQY,TRBJ2-5,TRBV7-2,.
ASSLTSGVNEQF,TRBJ2-1,TRBV5-4,.
ASSSVSLYQETQY,TRBJ2-5,TRBV11-3,.
ATSIFVAGELF,TRBJ2-2,TRBV25-1,.
SAAGMIEAF,TRBJ1-1,TRBV29-1,.
ASSGQDRARETQY,TRBJ2-5,TRBV6-1,once
ASSFRDTNTEAF,TRBJ1-1,TRBV7-6,once
ATSRATSGGKTQY,TRBJ2-5,TRBV15,.
ASGVTTGRRYQETQY,TRBJ2-5,TRBV28,.
ASSPGQGYFH,TRBJ2-7,TRBV11-3,.
ASRAGGLRNEKLF,TRBJ1-4,TRBV28,.
ASSQGLTGVYQPQH,TRBJ1-5,TRBV4-1,.
ASRGGRVETQY,TRBJ2-5,TRBV6-5,.
ASRGQGVGYGYT,TRBJ1-2,TRBV5-4,.
ASSLVVGEETQY,TRBJ2-5,TRBV11-3,.
ASSLADGDGYT,TRBJ1-2,TRBV7-9,.
ASSQEITLAERYT,TRBJ1-2,TRBV4-3,.